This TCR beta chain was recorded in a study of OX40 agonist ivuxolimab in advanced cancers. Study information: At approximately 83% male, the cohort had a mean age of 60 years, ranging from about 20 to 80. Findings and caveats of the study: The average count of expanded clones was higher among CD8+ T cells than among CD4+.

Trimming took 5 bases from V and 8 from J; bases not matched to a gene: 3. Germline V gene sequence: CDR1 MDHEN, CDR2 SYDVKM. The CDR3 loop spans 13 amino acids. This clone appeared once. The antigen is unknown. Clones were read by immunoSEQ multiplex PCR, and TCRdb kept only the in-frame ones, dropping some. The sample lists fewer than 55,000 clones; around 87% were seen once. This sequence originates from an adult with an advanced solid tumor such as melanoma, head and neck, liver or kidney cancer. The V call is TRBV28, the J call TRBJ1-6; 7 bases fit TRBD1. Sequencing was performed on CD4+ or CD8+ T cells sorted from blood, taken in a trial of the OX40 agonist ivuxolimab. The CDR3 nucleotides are TGTGCCAGCAGTCGAGACAGGGATTCACCCCTCCACTTT. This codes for CASSRDRDSPLHF.